This TCR beta chain was profiled in a study of cytomegalovirus exposure and HLA in healthy donors. Study at large: One earlier analysis, a look at around 180 million T cells, found 117 million unique TCR beta sequences. The study, taken as a whole, reports: Cytomegalovirus association was assigned to some 160 TCR beta chains. In a later analysis, about 17,000 TCR beta sequences were associated with HLA alleles at 0.05 false discovery rate.

Worth noting for this clone: Its antigen remains unidentified. The junction shows a germline mismatch at one end, possibly a read error.

It was with 60 Vbeta and 13 Jbeta primers that the PCR ran. The table came from immunoSEQ multiplex PCR; TCRdb's copy has only in-frame clones and leaves some out. The sample includes approximately 99,000 clones, around 80% of them seen just once. Germline CDR1 MNHNS, CDR2 SASEGT. The CDR3 consists of 16 residues. Sequenced sample: PBMCs. This receptor was taken from a male donor in good health and CMV-seropositive. The V gene is TRBV6-1, the J gene TRBJ1-3; the D gene is possibly TRBD1 (5 bases). The CDR3 region is CASGETALFSGNTIYF. The CDR3 DNA sequence: TGTGCCAGCGGTGAGACAGCCCTTTTCTCTGGAAACACCATATATTTT.